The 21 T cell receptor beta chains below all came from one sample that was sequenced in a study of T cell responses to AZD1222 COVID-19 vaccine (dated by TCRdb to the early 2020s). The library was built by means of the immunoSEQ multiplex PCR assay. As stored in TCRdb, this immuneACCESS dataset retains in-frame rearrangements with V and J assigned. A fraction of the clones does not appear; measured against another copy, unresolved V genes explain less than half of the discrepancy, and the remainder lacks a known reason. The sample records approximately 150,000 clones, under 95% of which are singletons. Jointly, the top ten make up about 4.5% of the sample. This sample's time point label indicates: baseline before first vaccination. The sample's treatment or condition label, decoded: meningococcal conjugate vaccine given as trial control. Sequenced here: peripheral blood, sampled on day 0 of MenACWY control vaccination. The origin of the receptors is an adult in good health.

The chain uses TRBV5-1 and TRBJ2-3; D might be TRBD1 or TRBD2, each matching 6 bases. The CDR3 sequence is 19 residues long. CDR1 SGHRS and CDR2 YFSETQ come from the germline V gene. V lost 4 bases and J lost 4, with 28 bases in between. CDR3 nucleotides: TGCGCCAGCAGCCGCCCACCGGGACGGTCGACGAGGGGGGCAGATACGCAGTATTTT. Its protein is CASSRPPGRSTRGADTQYF.

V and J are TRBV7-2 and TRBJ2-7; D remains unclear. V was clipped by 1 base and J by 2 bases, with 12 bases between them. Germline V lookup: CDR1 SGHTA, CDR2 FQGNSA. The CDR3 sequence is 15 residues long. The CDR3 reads CASSLGAGLPYEQYF. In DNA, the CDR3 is TGTGCCAGCAGCTTAGGGGCCGGGCTGCCCTACGAGCAGTACTTC.

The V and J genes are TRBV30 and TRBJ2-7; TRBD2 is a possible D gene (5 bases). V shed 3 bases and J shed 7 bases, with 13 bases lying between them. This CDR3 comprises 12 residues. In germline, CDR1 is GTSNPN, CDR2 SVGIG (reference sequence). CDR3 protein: CAWRGVRREQYF. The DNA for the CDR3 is TGTGCCTGGAGAGGAGTGCGGAGGGAGCAGTACTTC.

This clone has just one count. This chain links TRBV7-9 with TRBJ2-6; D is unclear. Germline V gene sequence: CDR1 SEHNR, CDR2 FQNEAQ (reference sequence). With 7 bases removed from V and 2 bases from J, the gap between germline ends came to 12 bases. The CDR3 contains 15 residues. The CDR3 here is CASTAKVAGANVLTF. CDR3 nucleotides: TGTGCCAGCACCGCAAAAGTGGCTGGGGCCAACGTCCTGACTTTC.

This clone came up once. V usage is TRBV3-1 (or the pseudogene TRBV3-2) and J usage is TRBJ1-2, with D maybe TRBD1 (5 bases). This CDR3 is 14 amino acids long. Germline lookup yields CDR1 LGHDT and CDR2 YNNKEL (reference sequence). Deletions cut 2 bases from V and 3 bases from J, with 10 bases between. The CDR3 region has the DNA TGTGCCAGCAGCCAACTACCAGGGCACTATGGCTACACCTTC. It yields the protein CASSQLPGHYGYTF.

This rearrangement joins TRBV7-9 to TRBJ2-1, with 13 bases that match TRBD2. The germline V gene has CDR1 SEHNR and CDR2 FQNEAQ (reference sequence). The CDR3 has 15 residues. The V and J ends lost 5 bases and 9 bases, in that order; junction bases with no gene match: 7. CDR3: CASSSGLAGESEQFF. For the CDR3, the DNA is TGTGCCAGCAGCAGTGGACTAGCGGGAGAGTCTGAGCAGTTCTTC. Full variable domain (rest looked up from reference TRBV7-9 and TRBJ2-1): DTGVSQNPRHKITKRGQNVTFRCDPISEHNRLYWYRQTLGQGPEFLTYFQNEAQLEKSRLLSDRFSAERPKGSFSTLEIQRTEQGDSAMYLCASSSGLAGESEQFFGPGTRLTVL.

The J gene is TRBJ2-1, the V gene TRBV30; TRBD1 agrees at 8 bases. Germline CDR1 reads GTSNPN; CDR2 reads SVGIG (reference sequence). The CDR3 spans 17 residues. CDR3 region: CALGQGAGLQQSNEQFF. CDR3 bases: TGTGCTCTAGGGCAGGGGGCCGGACTACAACAAAGTAATGAGCAGTTCTTC.

CDR3 coding DNA: TGTGCCAGCAGCTTAGGGACGACAGGGGGCTCTGGAAACACCATATATTTT. It specifies CASSLGTTGGSGNTIYF. V usage is TRBV7-2 and J usage is TRBJ1-3, with 9 bases aligning to TRBD1. This CDR3 is 17 amino acids long. V trimming: 1 base; J trimming: 0 bases; junction bases outside the gene matches: 4. The germline CDR1 and CDR2 sequences are SGHTA and FQGNSA.

The chain's CDR3 is CASSQDDSYNEQFF. As DNA, the CDR3 is TGTGCCAGCAGCCAGGATGATTCCTACAATGAGCAGTTCTTC. The chain couples TRBV4-2 to TRBJ2-1; D is undetermined. CDR3 length: 14 residues. Germline V CDR1 and CDR2: LGHNA, YNFKEQ. V lost 3 bases, J lost 1 base, and 7 bases lay in between.

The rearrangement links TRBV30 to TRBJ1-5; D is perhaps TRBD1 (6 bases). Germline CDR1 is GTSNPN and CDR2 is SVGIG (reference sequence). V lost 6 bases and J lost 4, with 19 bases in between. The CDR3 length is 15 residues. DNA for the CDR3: TGTGCCTGCGCAATGGGGGCATTCTCAAATCAGCCCCAGCATTTT. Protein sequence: CACAMGAFSNQPQHF.

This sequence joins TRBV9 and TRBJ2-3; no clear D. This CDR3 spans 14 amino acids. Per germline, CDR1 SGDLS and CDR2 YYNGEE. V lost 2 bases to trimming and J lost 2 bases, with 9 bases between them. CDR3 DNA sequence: TGTGCCAGCAGCGTTGGTACGGACACAGATACGCAGTATTTT. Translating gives CASSVGTDTDTQYF.

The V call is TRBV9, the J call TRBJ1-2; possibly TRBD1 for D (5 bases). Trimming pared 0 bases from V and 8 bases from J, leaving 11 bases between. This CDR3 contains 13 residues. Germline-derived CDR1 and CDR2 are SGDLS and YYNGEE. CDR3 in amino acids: CASSVGAGRGYTF. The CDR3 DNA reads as TGTGCCAGCAGCGTAGGGGCAGGGCGCGGCTACACCTTC.

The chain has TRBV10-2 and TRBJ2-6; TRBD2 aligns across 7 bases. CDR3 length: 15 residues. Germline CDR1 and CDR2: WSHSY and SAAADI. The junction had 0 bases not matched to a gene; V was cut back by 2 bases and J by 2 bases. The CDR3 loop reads CASSESGTGANVLTF. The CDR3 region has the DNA TGCGCCAGCAGTGAGAGCGGGACTGGGGCCAACGTCCTGACTTTC.

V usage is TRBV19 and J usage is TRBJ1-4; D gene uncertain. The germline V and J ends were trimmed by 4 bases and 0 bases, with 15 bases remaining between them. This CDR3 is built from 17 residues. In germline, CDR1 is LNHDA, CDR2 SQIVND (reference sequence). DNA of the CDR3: TGTGCCAGTAGTAGCCCCCGGGAGGCCGCAACTAATGAAAAACTGTTTTTT. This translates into CASSSPREAATNEKLFF. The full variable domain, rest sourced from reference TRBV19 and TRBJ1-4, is DGGITQSPKYLFRKEGQNVTLSCEQNLNHDAMYWYRQDPGQGLRLIYYSQIVNDFQKGDIAEGYSVSREKKESFPLTVTSAQKNPTAFYLCASSSPREAATNEKLFFGSGTQLSVL.

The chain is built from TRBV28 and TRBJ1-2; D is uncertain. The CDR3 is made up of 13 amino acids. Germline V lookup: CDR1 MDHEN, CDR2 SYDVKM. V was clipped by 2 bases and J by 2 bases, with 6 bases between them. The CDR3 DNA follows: TGTGCCAGCAGTTTAGGGCGGAACTATGGCTACACCTTC. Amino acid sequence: CASSLGRNYGYTF.

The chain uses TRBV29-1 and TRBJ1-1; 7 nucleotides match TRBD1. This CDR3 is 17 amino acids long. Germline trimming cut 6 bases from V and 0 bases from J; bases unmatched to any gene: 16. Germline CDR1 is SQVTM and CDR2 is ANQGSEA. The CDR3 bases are TGCAGCGTCCTGGGACAGTCTGAGGAGTGGGTGAACACTGAAGCTTTCTTT. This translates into CSVLGQSEEWVNTEAFF. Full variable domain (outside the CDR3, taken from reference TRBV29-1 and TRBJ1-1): SAVISQKPSRDICQRGTSLTIQCQVDSQVTMMFWYRQQPGQSLTLIATANQGSEATYESGFVIDKFPISRPNLTFSTLTVSNMSPEDSSIYLCSVLGQSEEWVNTEAFFGQGTRLTVV.

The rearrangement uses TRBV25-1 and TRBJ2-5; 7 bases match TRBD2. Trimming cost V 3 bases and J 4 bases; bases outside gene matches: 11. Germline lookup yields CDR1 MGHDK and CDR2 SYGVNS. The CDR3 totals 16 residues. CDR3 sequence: CASSDPSGEGPETQYF. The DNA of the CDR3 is TGTGCCAGCAGTGACCCTAGCGGAGAGGGGCCAGAGACCCAGTACTTC.

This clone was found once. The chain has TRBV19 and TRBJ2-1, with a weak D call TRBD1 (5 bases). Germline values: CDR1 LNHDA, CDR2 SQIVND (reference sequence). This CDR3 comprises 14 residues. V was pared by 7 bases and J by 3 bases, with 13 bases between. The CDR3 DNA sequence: TGTGCCAGTAAGGTACAGGTCGACTACAATGAGCAGTTCTTC. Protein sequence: CASKVQVDYNEQFF.

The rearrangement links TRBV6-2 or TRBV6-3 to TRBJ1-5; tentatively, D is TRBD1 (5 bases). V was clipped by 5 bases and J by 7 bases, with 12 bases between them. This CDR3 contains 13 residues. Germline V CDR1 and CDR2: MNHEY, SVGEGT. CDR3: CASSTQGSQPQHF. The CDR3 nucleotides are TGTGCCAGCAGTACCCAGGGTTCCCAGCCCCAGCATTTT.

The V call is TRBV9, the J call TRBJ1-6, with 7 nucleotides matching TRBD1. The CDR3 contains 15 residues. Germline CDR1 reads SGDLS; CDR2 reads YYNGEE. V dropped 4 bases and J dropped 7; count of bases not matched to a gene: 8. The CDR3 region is CASSLQTGSNSPLHF. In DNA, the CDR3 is TGTGCCAGCAGCTTGCAGACAGGGTCAAATTCACCCCTCCACTTT.

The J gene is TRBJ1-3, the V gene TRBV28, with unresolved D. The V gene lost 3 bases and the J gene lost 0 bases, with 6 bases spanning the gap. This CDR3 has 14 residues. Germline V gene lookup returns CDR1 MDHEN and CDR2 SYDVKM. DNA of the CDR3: TGTGCCAGCAGTTTTCCCAGCTCTGGAAACACCATATATTTT. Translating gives CASSFPSSGNTIYF.